The following is a T cell receptor beta chain sequence with its context. The CDR3 has 17 amino acids. Per germline, CDR1 GTSNPN and CDR2 SVGIG (reference sequence). With 2 bases clipped from V and 0 bases from J, the junction kept 9 bases outside the gene matches. This sample is part of a study of T cell changes during pregnancy in multiple sclerosis. Sequenced by immunoSEQ multiplex PCR; TCRdb stores in-frame clones only, minus some. This table has some 40,000 clones, less than 90% appearing once. The starting material was CD4+ T cells from peripheral blood mononuclear cells, obtained in the first trimester of pregnancy. This sequence joins TRBV30 and TRBJ2-7; 11 nucleotides align to TRBD2. The receptor comes from a female donor with multiple sclerosis, enrolled in a pregnancy study. CDR3 nucleotide sequence: TGTGCCTGGAGTCTGGCTAGCGGGAGGAACCTCTCCTACGAGCAGTACTTC. This sequence encodes CAWSLASGRNLSYEQYF.